A single TCR beta chain is shown here with its context. Its antigen is unidentified. Peripheral blood genomic DNA, not sorted cells or RNA, was the template. A mixed TRB-A/B primer pool amplified rearranged TRB by multiplex touch-down PCR. TCRdb independently ran MiXCR on the multiplex PCR reads; one entry per CDR3 protein. This table holds about 4,500 distinct CDR3 sequences, 20% to 30% found once. This specimen comes from a study of T cell repertoires in aging, cancer and after chemotherapy. Study observations and caveats: No conclusions about immunological memory after chemotherapy can be drawn from the repertoire data.

CDR1 LNHDA and CDR2 SQIVND come from the germline V gene (reference sequence). V shed 6 bases and J shed 4 bases, with 16 bases lying between them. This CDR3 spans 15 amino acids. Sequencing used blood. The chain links TRBV19 to TRBJ1-3; no definite D call. This clonotype originated in a human donor with a blood cancer. The CDR3 loop reads CASSLSLASGNTIYF. The CDR3 nucleotides are TGTGCCAGTAGCCTCTCTCTCGCGTCGGGAAACACCATATATTTT.